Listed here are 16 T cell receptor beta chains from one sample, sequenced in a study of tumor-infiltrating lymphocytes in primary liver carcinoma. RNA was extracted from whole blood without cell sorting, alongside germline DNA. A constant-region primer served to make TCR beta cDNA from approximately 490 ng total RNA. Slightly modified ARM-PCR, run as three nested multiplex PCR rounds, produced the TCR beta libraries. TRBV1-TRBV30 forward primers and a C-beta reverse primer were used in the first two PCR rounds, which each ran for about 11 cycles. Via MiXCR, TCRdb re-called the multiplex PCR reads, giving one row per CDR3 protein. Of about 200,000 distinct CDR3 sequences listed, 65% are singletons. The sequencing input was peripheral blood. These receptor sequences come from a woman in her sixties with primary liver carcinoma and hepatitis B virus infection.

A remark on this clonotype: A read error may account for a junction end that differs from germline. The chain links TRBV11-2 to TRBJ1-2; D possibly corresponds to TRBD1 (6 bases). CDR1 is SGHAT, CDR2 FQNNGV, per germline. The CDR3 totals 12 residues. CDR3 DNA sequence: TGTGCCCGCAGTTACACCCTGGGGGGCTACACCTTT. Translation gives CARSYTLGGYTF.

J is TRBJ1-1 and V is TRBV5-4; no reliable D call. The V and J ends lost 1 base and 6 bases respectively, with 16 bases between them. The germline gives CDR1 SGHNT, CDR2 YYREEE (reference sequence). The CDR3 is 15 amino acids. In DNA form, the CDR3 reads TGTGCCAGCAGCTTGATTACTTTGGGCGACGCTGAAGCTTTCTTT. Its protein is CASSLITLGDAEAFF.

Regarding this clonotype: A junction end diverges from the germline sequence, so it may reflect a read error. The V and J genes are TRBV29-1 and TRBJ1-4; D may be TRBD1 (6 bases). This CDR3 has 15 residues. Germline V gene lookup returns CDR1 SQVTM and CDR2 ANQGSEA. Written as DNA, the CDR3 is TGCAGCGTTGAAGATACACAGGGTGCTAACGAAATACTGTTTTTT. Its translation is CSVEDTQGANEILFF. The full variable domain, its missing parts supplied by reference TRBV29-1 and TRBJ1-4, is SAVISQKPSRDICQRGTSLTIQCQVDSQVTMMFWYRQQPGQSLTLIATANQGSEATYESGFVIDKFPISRPNLTFSTLTVSNMSPEDSSIYLCSVEDTQGANEILFFGSGTQLSVL.

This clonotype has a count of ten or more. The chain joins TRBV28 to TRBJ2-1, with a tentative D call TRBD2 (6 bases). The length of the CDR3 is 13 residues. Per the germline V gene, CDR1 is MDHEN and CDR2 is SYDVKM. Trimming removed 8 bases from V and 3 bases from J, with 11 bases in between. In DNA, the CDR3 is TGTGCCAGCGGATCGGAGGGCTACAATGAGCAGTTCTTC. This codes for CASGSEGYNEQFF.

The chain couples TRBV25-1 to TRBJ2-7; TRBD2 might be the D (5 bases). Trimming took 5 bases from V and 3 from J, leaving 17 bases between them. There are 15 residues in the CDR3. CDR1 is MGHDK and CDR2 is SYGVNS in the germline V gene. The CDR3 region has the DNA TGTGCCAGCAGTCTCCGGAAAGGTCGGGACTACGAGCAGTACTTC. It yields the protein CASSLRKGRDYEQYF.

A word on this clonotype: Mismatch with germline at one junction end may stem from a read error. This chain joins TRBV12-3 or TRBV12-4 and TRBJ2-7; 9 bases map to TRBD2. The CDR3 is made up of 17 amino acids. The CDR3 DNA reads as TGTGCCAACAGCCCATGGAAGGCGGGAGGGCGTCACTACGAGCTGTACTTC. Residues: CANSPWKAGGRHYELYF.

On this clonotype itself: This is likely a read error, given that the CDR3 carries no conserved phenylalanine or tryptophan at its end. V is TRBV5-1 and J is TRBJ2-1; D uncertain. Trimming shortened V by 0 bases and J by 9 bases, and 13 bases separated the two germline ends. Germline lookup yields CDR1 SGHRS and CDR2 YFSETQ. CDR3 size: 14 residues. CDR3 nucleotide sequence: TGCGCCAGCAGCTTGGAGTTTATCGGTGGTGAGCAGTTCTTG. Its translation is CASSLEFIGGEQFL.

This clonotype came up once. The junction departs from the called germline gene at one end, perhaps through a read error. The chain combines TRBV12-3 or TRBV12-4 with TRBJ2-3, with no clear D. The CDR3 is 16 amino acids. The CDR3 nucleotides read TGTGCCAGCAGTTTAAGCTTAAACGGACCCTCAGATACTCAGTATTTT. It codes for CASSLSLNGPSDTQYF.

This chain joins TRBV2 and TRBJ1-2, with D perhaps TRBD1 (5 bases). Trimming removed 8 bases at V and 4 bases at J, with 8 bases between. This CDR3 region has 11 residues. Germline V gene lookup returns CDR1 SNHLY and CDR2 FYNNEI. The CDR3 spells CASQTVYGYTF. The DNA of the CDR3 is TGTGCCAGCCAGACAGTCTATGGCTACACCTTC.

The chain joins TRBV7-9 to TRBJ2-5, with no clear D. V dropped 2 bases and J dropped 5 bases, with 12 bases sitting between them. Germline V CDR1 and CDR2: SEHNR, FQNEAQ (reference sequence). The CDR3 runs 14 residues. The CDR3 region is CASSLLWIMETQYF. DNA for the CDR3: TGTGCCAGCAGCTTATTATGGATAATGGAGACCCAGTACTTC.

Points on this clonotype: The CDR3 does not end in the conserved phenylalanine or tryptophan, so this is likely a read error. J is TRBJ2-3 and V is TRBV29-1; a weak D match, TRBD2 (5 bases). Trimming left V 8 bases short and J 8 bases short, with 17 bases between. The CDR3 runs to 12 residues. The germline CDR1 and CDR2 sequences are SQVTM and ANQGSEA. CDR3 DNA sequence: TGCAGCCCGGCCGGGCTAGCAGTTACGCAGTATTCT. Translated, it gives CSPAGLAVTQYS.

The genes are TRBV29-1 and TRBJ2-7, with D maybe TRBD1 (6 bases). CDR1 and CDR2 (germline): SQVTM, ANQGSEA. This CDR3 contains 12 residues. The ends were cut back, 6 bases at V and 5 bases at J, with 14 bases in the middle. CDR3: CSVQGLADEQYF. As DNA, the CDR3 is TGCAGCGTACAGGGTTTGGCCGACGAGCAGTACTTC.

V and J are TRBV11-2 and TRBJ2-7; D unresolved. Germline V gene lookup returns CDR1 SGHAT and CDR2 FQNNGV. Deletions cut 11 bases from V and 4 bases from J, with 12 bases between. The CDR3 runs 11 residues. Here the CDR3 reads CAGGRKYEQYV. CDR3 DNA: TGTGCCGGCGGCCGGAAATACGAGCAGTACGTC.

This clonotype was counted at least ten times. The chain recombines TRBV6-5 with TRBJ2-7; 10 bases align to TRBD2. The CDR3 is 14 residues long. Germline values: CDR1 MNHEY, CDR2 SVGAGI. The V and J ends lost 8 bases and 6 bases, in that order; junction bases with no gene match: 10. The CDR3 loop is CASGSSGRSGEQYF. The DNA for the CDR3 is TGTGCCAGCGGTTCTAGCGGGAGAAGTGGCGAGCAGTACTTC.

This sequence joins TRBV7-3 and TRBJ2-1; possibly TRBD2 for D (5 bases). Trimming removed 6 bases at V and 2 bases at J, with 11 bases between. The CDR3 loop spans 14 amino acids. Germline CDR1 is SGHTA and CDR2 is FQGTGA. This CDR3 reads CASSTDYPYNEQFF. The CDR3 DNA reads TGTGCCAGCAGTACTGACTACCCCTACAATGAGCAGTTCTTC.

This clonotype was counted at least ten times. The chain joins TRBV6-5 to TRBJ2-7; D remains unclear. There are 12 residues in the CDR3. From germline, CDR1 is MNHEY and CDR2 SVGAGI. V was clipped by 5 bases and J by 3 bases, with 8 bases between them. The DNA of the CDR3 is TGTGCCAGCAGTGGACGAAGCTACGAGCAGTACTTC. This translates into CASSGRSYEQYF.